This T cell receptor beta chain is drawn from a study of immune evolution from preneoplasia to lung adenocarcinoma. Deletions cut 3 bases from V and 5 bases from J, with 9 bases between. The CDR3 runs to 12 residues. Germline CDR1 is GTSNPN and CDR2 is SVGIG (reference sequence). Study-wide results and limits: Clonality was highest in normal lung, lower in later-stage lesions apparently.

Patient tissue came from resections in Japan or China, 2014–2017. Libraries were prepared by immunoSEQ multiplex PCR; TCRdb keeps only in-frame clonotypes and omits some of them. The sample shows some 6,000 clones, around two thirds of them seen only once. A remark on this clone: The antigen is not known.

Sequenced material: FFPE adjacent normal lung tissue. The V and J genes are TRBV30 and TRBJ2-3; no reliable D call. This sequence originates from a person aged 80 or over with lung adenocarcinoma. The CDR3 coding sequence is TGTGCCTGGAGCTTATTTGGAGATACGCAGTATTTT. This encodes CAWSLFGDTQYF.